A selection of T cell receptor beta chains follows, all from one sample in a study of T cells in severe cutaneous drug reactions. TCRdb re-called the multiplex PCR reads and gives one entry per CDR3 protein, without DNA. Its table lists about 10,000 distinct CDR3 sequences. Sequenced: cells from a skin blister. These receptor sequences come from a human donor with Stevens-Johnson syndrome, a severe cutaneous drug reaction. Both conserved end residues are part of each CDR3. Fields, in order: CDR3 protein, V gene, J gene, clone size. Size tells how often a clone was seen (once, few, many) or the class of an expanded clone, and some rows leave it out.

CDR3 protein: CSVERLAGDEQYF; V gene: TRBV29-1; J gene: TRBJ2-7; clone size: -
CDR3 protein: CSATHTYEQYF; V gene: TRBV20-1; J gene: TRBJ2-7; clone size: medium-sized
CDR3 protein: CSARDYRGTSGEETQYF; V gene: TRBV20-1; J gene: TRBJ2-5; clone size: medium-sized
CDR3 protein: CSVGLMEAGYEQYF; V gene: TRBV29-1; J gene: TRBJ2-7; clone size: -
CDR3 protein: CAWSSWGQISGANVLTF; V gene: TRBV30; J gene: TRBJ2-6; clone size: -
CDR3 protein: CSANQRILAGVGYEQFF; V gene: TRBV20-1; J gene: TRBJ2-1; clone size: -
CDR3 protein: CASEKGQSPGGINEQYF; V gene: TRBV6-1; J gene: TRBJ2-7; clone size: -
CDR3 protein: CASSLDSNQPQHF; V gene: TRBV28; J gene: TRBJ1-5; clone size: medium-sized
CDR3 protein: CASSKTGSETDTQYF; V gene: TRBV12-3/TRBV12-4; J gene: TRBJ2-3; clone size: -
CDR3 protein: CSASTWTEETQYF; V gene: TRBV20-1; J gene: TRBJ2-5; clone size: -
CDR3 protein: CSASPPGQLRGYTF; V gene: TRBV20-1; J gene: TRBJ1-2; clone size: -
CDR3 protein: CSAAGSKTNEKLFF; V gene: TRBV29-1; J gene: TRBJ1-4; clone size: -
CDR3 protein: CSVGGAGWADTQYF; V gene: TRBV29-1; J gene: TRBJ2-3; clone size: -
CDR3 protein: CSVAEGARADTQYF; V gene: TRBV29-1; J gene: TRBJ2-3; clone size: -
CDR3 protein: CSVTLSSGGPHFYNEQFF; V gene: TRBV29-1; J gene: TRBJ2-1; clone size: -
CDR3 protein: CSAAGQVTDTQYF; V gene: TRBV20-1; J gene: TRBJ2-3; clone size: medium-sized
CDR3 protein: CSAPLRRSSYNEQFF; V gene: TRBV20-1; J gene: TRBJ2-1; clone size: -
CDR3 protein: CSDRAPYNEQFF; V gene: TRBV29-1; J gene: TRBJ2-1; clone size: -
CDR3 protein: CSSGSDRGAYEQYF; V gene: TRBV20-1; J gene: TRBJ2-7; clone size: -
CDR3 protein: CSAPNTPPGTGRTEAFF; V gene: TRBV20-1; J gene: TRBJ1-1; clone size: -
CDR3 protein: CSVERRGYGEAFF; V gene: TRBV29-1; J gene: TRBJ1-1; clone size: -
CDR3 protein: CSVVQVTYNEQFF; V gene: TRBV29-1; J gene: TRBJ2-1; clone size: -
CDR3 protein: CSELAGGEQYF; V gene: TRBV20-1; J gene: TRBJ2-7; clone size: medium-sized
CDR3 protein: CSAREGTRNTGELFF; V gene: TRBV20-1; J gene: TRBJ2-2; clone size: -
CDR3 protein: CSARGTSIEQYF; V gene: TRBV20-1; J gene: TRBJ2-7; clone size: -
CDR3 protein: CSVSPGQTDVGEQYF; V gene: TRBV29-1; J gene: TRBJ2-7; clone size: -
CDR3 protein: CSRDRNSYEQYF; V gene: TRBV20-1; J gene: TRBJ2-7; clone size: -